The present entry profiles one T cell receptor beta chain with its context. This clonotype was counted a few times. It has no known antigen specificity. Base qualities are not recorded, but no much larger clone differs from it by a single base. Library creation used PCR. Sequencing was carried out with an Illumina HiSeq 2500. To reduce PCR and sequencing biases, unique molecular identifiers were built into the TCR beta cDNA libraries. Per 1 to 10 million input T cells, roughly 500,000 cDNA molecules were obtained, such that each molecule approximated one T cell. The patient libraries were prepared and sequenced with the same protocol used for the earlier healthy control dataset. Samples belonging to the same batch were prepared together, multiplexed and sequenced on a shared HiSeq lane. As for the original processing: MIGEC handled the raw barcoded reads, throwing out single-read molecular identifier groups before consensus assembly and CDR3 extraction. VDJtools was used for post-analysis of the clonotype tables, with diversity normalized by down-sampling every dataset to the smallest sample size. Repertoire overlap clustering matched CDR3 amino acid but not nucleotide sequences to correct batch-related cross-sample contamination. TCRdb's own reprocessing of the public reads used fastp at Q25 and MiXCR and kept productive beta chains. Identical CDR3 protein sequences are pooled into one entry, listed with their most common genes and DNA. These V and J calls rely on TCRdb rather than the paper's analysis. The sample includes fewer than 900,000 distinct CDR3 sequences, with around 46% observed a single time. Roughly 4.9% of the sample lies in the top ten.

The data derive from a study of post-analysis software for immune sequencing data (dated by TCRdb to between 2014 and 2017). Broadly, across the study: Relapsing-remitting, secondary progressive and progressive-relapsing multiple sclerosis were recorded as disease courses, and subtype annotation was lacking for some patients. The multiple sclerosis patient repertoires were compared with about a dozen previously published healthy control repertoires from donors aged roughly 6 to 27 years. A subset of samples was prepared in parallel using single-end sample barcoding, then pooled and co-amplified after Illumina adapter ligation.

TCR beta repertoires were profiled from peripheral blood of some 13 young patients with multiple sclerosis to demonstrate the VDJtools post-analysis software. The multiple sclerosis patients were children and adolescents between roughly 6 and 16 years of age. Including cysteine and phenylalanine, the CDR3 has 12 amino acids. The CDR3 DNA has 36 bases and is translated from base 1. In the germline V gene, CDR1 corresponds to MNHNS and CDR2 to SASEGT. Between the V and J ends, shortened by 8 bases and 5 bases respectively, the junction contains 12 bases. General conclusions and limits of the study: The control group was slightly older than the multiple sclerosis patient group. Normalized Chao1 diversity was significantly lower in multiple sclerosis patients than controls, suggesting substantial peripheral T-cell clonal expansion. Strong co-clustering of samples prepared in the same batch was shown by direct clustering with F measure, prompting a batch-effect correction. Patients showed significantly higher frequencies than controls for about five TRBV segments, among them TRBV5-6, TRBV5-1 and TRBV20-1.

Sequences were obtained from blood. This TCR was sampled from a girl aged 10 to 17 with multiple sclerosis. This chain is built from TRBV6-1 and TRBJ1-2; TRBD1 is a possible D gene, resting on 5 matching bases. The CDR3 reads as follows: CASFDRPYGYTF. The sequenced DNA: TGTGCCAGCTTCGACAGACCATATGGCTACACCTTC.